The sample holds one count of the clone carrying this T cell receptor (beta chain). The entry originates in a study of shared clonotypes between healthy human individuals. The naive CD8 population came from CD45RO-negative cells selected for CCR7, without terminally differentiated effector memory CD45RA+ cells. Profiled with immunoSEQ multiplex PCR; TCRdb holds only in-frame clones, not every one. Found here are about 2 million clones, about 95% of them singletons; the top ten hold less than 1.5%. CDR1 and CDR2 from the germline V gene are MNHEY and SMNVEV (reference sequence). The CDR3 spans 15 residues. Trimming removed 5 bases at V and 3 bases at J, with 17 bases between.

Sequencing used naive CD8+ T cells sorted from blood. The clonotype comes from a man younger than 35 in good health. The chain combines TRBV27 with TRBJ2-7, with D unclear. The CDR3: CASSPTPRSSYEQYF. CDR3 sequence (DNA): TGTGCCAGCAGTCCCACCCCCAGGTCGAGCTACGAGCAGTACTTC.